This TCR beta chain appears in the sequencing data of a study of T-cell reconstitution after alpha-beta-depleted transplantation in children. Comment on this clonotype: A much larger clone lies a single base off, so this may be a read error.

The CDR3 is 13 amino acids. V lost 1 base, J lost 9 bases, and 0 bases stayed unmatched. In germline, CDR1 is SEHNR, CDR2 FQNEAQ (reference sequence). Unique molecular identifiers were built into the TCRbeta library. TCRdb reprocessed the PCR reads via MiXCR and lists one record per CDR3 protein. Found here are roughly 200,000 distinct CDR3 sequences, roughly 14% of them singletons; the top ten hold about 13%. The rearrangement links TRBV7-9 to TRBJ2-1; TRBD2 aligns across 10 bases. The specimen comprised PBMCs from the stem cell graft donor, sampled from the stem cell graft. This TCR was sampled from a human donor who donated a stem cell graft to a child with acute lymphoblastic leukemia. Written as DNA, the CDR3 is TGTGCCAGCAGCTTAGTAGCGGGAGGTGAGCAGTTCTTC. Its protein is CASSLVAGGEQFF.